The rows below give T cell receptor beta chains drawn from one sample of a study of OX40 agonist ivuxolimab in advanced cancers. TCRdb's table, derived via immunoSEQ multiplex PCR, lists solely in-frame clones and lacks some. The data show 55,000 to 75,000 clones, about 84% seen once. The sequenced sample was CD4+ or CD8+ T cells sorted from blood, obtained in a trial of the OX40 agonist ivuxolimab. All receptors come from an adult with an advanced solid tumor such as melanoma, head and neck, liver or kidney cancer. Both conserved end residues are part of each CDR3. Each record gives: D gene, V gene, J gene, clone size, CDR3 protein, CDR3 DNA. The D gene is left open where the match is weak. Expanded clones are given a class, and other clones once, few, many or no size at all.

>NA|TRBV28|TRBJ2-7|NA
CASTTAGTLHYEQYF
TGTGCCAGCACCACCGCCGGGACACTTCACTACGAGCAGTACTTC
>NA|TRBV5-1|TRBJ1-1|NA
CASSLDPGGAEAFF
TGCGCCAGCAGCTTGGACCCCGGGGGGGCTGAAGCTTTCTTT
>NA|TRBV5-1|TRBJ2-1|NA
CASSLGGKSYNEQFF
TGCGCCAGCAGCTTGGGTGGCAAATCCTACAATGAGCAGTTCTTC
>TRBD2|TRBV5-6|TRBJ2-5|few
CASSFDTGGATETQYF
TGTGCCAGCAGCTTCGATACCGGGGGGGCCACAGAGACCCAGTACTTC
>TRBD2|TRBV2|TRBJ2-3|NA
CASSEFGGRLDTQYF
TGTGCCAGCAGTGAATTTGGCGGGAGGCTAGATACGCAGTATTTT
>NA|TRBV18|TRBJ2-7|few
CASSPPDRRYEQYF
TGTGCCAGCTCACCACCGGACAGACGCTACGAGCAGTACTTC
>TRBD1|TRBV18|TRBJ2-7|NA
CASSGQDYEQYF
TGTGCCAGCTCAGGACAGGACTACGAGCAGTACTTC
>NA|TRBV7-9|TRBJ2-3|NA
CASSLGTNQNTDTQYF
TGTGCCAGCAGCTTAGGGACGAACCAAAACACAGATACGCAGTATTTT
>TRBD1|TRBV5-1|TRBJ1-2|NA
CASSSVSGGAGYGYTF
TGCGCCAGCAGCTCCGTTTCAGGGGGCGCGGGGTATGGCTACACCTTC
>NA|TRBV6-1|TRBJ1-5|few
CASSEVYGNQPQHF
TGTGCCAGCAGTGAAGTCTATGGCAATCAGCCCCAGCATTTT
>NA|TRBV2|TRBJ2-1|NA
CASSERLYNEQFF
TGTGCCAGCAGTGAGCGACTATACAATGAGCAGTTCTTC
>TRBD1|TRBV11-2|TRBJ2-2|NA
CASSFGTGVNTGELFF
TGTGCCAGCAGCTTCGGGACAGGGGTAAACACCGGGGAGCTGTTTTTT
>NA|TRBV6-1|TRBJ1-5|NA
CASSETAWSQHF
TGTGCCAGCAGTGAAACGGCCTGGTCCCAGCATTTT
>NA|TRBV7-2|TRBJ1-5|NA
CASSPDIGGWQPQHF
TGTGCCAGCAGCCCCGACATTGGGGGTTGGCAGCCCCAGCATTTT
>NA|TRBV5-4|TRBJ2-2|NA
CASSPSRGDFGGELFF
TGTGCCAGCAGCCCAAGCAGGGGCGACTTTGGCGGGGAGCTGTTTTTT
>NA|TRBV9|TRBJ1-2|NA
CASSVGGGGGYTF
TGTGCCAGCAGCGTAGGAGGGGGAGGGGGCTACACCTTC
>NA|TRBV6-1|TRBJ2-1|NA
CASSDQLAVDEQFF
TGTGCCAGCAGTGACCAGCTAGCTGTGGATGAGCAGTTCTTC
>NA|TRBV4-1|TRBJ2-5|NA
CASSLFHSGTRETQYF
TGCGCCAGCAGCCTTTTTCACTCCGGGACAAGAGAGACCCAGTACTTC
>NA|TRBV4-1|TRBJ1-1|NA
CASRPVGITEAFF
TGCGCCAGCAGACCAGTAGGGATCACTGAAGCTTTCTTT
>TRBD2|TRBV7-9|TRBJ2-7|NA
CASSFGTSGIVGYEQYF
TGTGCCAGCAGCTTTGGTACTAGCGGGATTGTTGGCTACGAGCAGTACTTC
>NA|TRBV28|TRBJ1-1|NA
CASSLQGRNTEAFF
TGTGCCAGCAGTTTACAGGGGAGGAACACTGAAGCTTTCTTT
>NA|TRBV7-2|TRBJ1-1|NA
CASSLAWGEAFF
TGTGCCAGCAGCTTAGCGTGGGGAGAAGCTTTCTTT
>TRBD2|TRBV13|TRBJ2-2|NA
CASSFWPGLAAPGGTGELFF
TGTGCCAGCAGCTTTTGGCCGGGACTAGCGGCCCCGGGGGGAACCGGGGAGCTGTTTTTT
>NA|TRBV18|TRBJ1-1|NA
CATKTGGEEVAEAFF
TGTGCCACCAAAACGGGGGGGGAAGAGGTCGCTGAAGCTTTCTTT
>TRBD1|TRBV5-1|TRBJ2-3|NA
CASSRQGGDDTQYF
TGCGCCAGCAGCAGACAGGGTGGGGACGATACGCAGTATTTT
>TRBD1|TRBV4-2|TRBJ2-5|NA
CASSRYLGTGDSGGETQYF
TGTGCCAGCAGCCGCTACCTCGGGACAGGGGACTCTGGGGGAGAGACCCAGTACTTC
>TRBD1|TRBV2|TRBJ2-7|few
CASSESGGALYEQYF
TGTGCCAGCAGTGAATCAGGGGGCGCCCTCTACGAGCAGTACTTC
>NA|TRBV5-4|TRBJ2-1|NA
CASSLPMGNEQFF
TGTGCCAGCAGCTTGCCCATGGGCAATGAGCAGTTCTTC
>NA|TRBV4-1|TRBJ1-2|NA
CASSPGTAAFYGYTF
TGCGCCAGCAGTCCCGGTACAGCAGCATTCTATGGCTACACCTTC
>NA|TRBV5-1|TRBJ2-1|few
CASSLYSDNEQFF
TGCGCCAGCAGCTTGTATTCGGACAATGAGCAGTTCTTC
>NA|TRBV5-6|TRBJ1-5|NA
CASSLRGLGQPQHF
TGTGCCAGCAGCTTGAGGGGGTTGGGTCAGCCCCAGCATTTT
>NA|TRBV10-2|TRBJ1-1|NA
CASTSGLGTEAFF
TGCGCCAGCACCTCGGGCCTCGGGACTGAAGCTTTCTTT
>NA|TRBV4-1|TRBJ1-1|NA
CASSRDLGNTEAFF
TGCGCCAGCAGCCGAGATTTGGGGAACACTGAAGCTTTCTTT
>TRBD1|TRBV5-6|TRBJ1-2|few
CASSEDRRVFEGYTF
TGTGCCAGCAGCGAGGACAGGAGGGTATTCGAGGGCTACACCTTC
>TRBD2|TRBV10-2|TRBJ2-1|NA
CASSVPSGEYNEQFF
TGCGCCAGCAGTGTGCCTAGCGGGGAATACAATGAGCAGTTCTTC
>TRBD1|TRBV30|TRBJ1-6|few
CAWTLGQGHSPLHF
TGTGCCTGGACTCTGGGACAGGGTCATTCACCCCTCCACTTT
>NA|TRBV21-1|TRBJ2-7|once
CASTGDRADEQYF
TGTGCCAGCACCGGGGACAGGGCCGACGAGCAGTACTTC
>TRBD2|TRBV7-9|TRBJ2-3|NA
CASSGGLAGVNTDTQYF
TGTGCCAGCAGCGGAGGACTAGCGGGGGTGAACACAGATACGCAGTATTTT
>NA|TRBV2|TRBJ2-3|NA
CASSGGVLDTQYF
TGTGCCAGCAGTGGGGGAGTACTAGATACGCAGTATTTT
>TRBD1|TRBV9|TRBJ2-7|NA
CASSVGVGDRGSYEQYF
TGTGCCAGCAGCGTCGGGGTCGGCGACAGGGGGTCCTACGAGCAGTACTTC
>NA|TRBV5-6|TRBJ1-1|NA
CASSLDRTTEAFF
TGTGCCAGCAGCTTGGACAGAACGACTGAAGCTTTCTTT
>TRBD1|TRBV11-1|TRBJ2-5|NA
CASSGTGTGGDETQYF
TGTGCCAGCAGCGGAACCGGGACAGGGGGCGACGAGACCCAGTACTTC
>NA|TRBV5-1|TRBJ1-4|NA
CASSLAWKGPTNEKLFF
TGCGCCAGCAGCTTGGCCTGGAAGGGACCAACTAATGAAAAACTGTTTTTT
>NA|TRBV28|TRBJ1-1|NA
CASSGPLGGTEAFF
TGTGCCAGCAGTGGGCCACTGGGGGGCACTGAAGCTTTCTTT
>NA|TRBV29-1|TRBJ2-5|NA
CSAARDFTEGETQYF
TGCAGCGCCGCCAGGGACTTCACGGAGGGAGAGACCCAGTACTTC
>NA|TRBV19|TRBJ2-1|NA
CASSMDNGGNEQFF
TGTGCCAGTAGTATGGATAATGGGGGGAATGAGCAGTTCTTC
>TRBD1|TRBV6-1|TRBJ1-2|NA
CASSTQGAVYGYTF
TGTGCCAGCAGCACACAGGGGGCTGTCTATGGCTACACCTTC
>TRBD1|TRBV27|TRBJ2-2|NA
CASGDPDRVNAGELFF
TGTGCCAGCGGGGACCCGGACAGGGTGAATGCGGGGGAGCTGTTTTTT
>TRBD1|TRBV10-3|TRBJ2-1|NA
CAISGDRDLNEQFF
TGTGCCATCAGTGGGGACAGGGATTTGAATGAGCAGTTCTTC
>NA|TRBV30|TRBJ1-2|NA
CAWSVQYGTTF
TGTGCCTGGAGTGTACAGTACGGGACGACCTTC
>TRBD2|TRBV2|TRBJ2-2|NA
CASSGAGADGELFF
TGTGCCAGCAGTGGGGCGGGAGCGGACGGGGAGCTGTTTTTT
>NA|TRBV5-1|TRBJ2-3|NA
CASSSDNTDTQYF
TGCGCCAGCAGCTCGGACAACACAGATACGCAGTATTTT
>NA|TRBV6-5|TRBJ1-6|NA
CASSYEGRWDSPLHF
TGTGCCAGCAGTTACGAAGGACGATGGGATTCACCCCTCCACTTT